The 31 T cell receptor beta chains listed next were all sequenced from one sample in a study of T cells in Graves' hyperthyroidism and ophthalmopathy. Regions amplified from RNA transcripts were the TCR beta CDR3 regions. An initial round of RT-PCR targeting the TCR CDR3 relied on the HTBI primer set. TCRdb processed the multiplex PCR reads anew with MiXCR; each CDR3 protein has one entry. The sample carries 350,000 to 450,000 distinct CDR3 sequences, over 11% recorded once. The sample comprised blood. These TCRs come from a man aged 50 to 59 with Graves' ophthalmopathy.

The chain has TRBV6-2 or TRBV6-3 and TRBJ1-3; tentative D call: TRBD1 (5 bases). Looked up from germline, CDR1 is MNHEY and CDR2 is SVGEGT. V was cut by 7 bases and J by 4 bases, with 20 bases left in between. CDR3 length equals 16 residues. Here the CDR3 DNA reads TGTGCCAGCACCTCCGCGGGACTTTACGAAGGAAACACCATATATTTT. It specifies CASTSAGLYEGNTIYF.

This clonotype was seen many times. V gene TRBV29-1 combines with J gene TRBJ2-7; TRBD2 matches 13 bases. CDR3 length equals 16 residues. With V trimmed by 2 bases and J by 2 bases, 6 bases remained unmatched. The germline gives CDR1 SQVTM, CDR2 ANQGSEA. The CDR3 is CSVERLAGGLTYEQYF. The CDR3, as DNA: TGCAGCGTTGAAAGACTAGCGGGAGGTCTAACCTACGAGCAGTACTTC.

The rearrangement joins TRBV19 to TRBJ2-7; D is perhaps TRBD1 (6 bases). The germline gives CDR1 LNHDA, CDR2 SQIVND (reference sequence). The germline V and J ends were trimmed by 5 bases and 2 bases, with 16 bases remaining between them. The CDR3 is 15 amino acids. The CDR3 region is CASSARGIGAYEQYF. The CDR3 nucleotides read TGTGCCAGTAGTGCCAGGGGAATTGGGGCCTACGAGCAGTACTTC. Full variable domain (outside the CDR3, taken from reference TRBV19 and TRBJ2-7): DGGITQSPKYLFRKEGQNVTLSCEQNLNHDAMYWYRQDPGQGLRLIYYSQIVNDFQKGDIAEGYSVSREKKESFPLTVTSAQKNPTAFYLCASSARGIGAYEQYFGPGTRLTVT.

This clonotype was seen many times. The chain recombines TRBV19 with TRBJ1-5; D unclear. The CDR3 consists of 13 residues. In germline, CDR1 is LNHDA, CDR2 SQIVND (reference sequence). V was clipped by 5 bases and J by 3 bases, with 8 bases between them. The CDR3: CASSPKINQPQHF. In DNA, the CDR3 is TGTGCCAGTAGTCCGAAAATCAATCAGCCCCAGCATTTT.

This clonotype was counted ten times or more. Here the CDR3 DNA reads TGTGCCAGCAGTTTACCGGGAGGGCTAGCGGAAAAGTACGAGCAGTACTTC. This codes for CASSLPGGLAEKYEQYF. The V and J genes are TRBV28 and TRBJ2-7; the match to TRBD2 covers 8 bases. Germline V gene sequence: CDR1 MDHEN, CDR2 SYDVKM. CDR3 length equals 17 residues. V gave up 2 bases and J gave up 4 bases; unmatched junction bases: 13.

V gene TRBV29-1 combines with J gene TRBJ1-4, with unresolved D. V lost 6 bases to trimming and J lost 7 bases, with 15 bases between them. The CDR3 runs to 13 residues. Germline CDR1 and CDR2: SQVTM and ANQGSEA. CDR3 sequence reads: CSVAGSFFEKLFF. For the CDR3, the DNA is TGCAGCGTGGCCGGGTCGTTCTTTGAAAAACTGTTTTTT.

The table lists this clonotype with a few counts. CDR3 sequence: CASSLDFPGGGNIQYF. CDR3 in DNA: TGTGCCAGCAGCTTAGATTTTCCAGGGGGTGGGAACATTCAGTACTTC. The chain uses TRBV7-2 and TRBJ2-4; the match to TRBD1 covers 7 bases. The J segment lost 7 bases and the V segment lost 1 base, leaving 10 bases of the junction unmatched. CDR3 length: 16 residues. Germline CDR1 is SGHTA and CDR2 is FQGNSA.

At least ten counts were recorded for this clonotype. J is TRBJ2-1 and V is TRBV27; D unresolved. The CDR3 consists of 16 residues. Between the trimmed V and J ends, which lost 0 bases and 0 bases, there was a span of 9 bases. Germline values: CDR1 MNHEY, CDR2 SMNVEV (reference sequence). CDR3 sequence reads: CASSLSHKSSYNEQFF. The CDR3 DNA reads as TGTGCCAGCAGTTTATCCCATAAAAGCTCCTACAATGAGCAGTTCTTC.

This CDR3 is CASSPWGRGRRGTEAFF. CDR3 DNA sequence: TGCGCCAGCAGCCCATGGGGGAGGGGGCGCCGGGGTACTGAAGCTTTCTTT. V and J are TRBV4-1 and TRBJ1-1; 7 bases are a match to TRBD1. V shed 4 bases and J 5 bases; nucleotides not matched to a gene: 16. Per the germline V gene, CDR1 is MGHRA and CDR2 is YSYEKL. This CDR3 is 17 amino acids long.

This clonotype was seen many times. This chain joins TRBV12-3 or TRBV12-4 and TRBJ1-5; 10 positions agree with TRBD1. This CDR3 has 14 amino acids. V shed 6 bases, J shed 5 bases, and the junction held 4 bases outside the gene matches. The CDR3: CASRRQGADQPQHF. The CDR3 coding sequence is TGTGCCAGCAGAAGACAGGGGGCTGATCAGCCCCAGCATTTT.

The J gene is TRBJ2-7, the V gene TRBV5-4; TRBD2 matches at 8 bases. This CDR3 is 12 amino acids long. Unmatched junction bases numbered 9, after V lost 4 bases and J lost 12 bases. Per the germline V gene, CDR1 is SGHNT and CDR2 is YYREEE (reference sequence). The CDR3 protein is CASSQSSGRAYF. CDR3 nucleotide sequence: TGTGCCAGCAGCCAAAGCAGCGGGAGAGCGTACTTC.

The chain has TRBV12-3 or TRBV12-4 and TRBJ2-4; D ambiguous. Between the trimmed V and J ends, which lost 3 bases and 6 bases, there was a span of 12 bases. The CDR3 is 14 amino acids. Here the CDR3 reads CASSFQGKANIQYF. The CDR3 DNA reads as TGTGCCAGCAGTTTTCAAGGGAAAGCAAACATTCAGTACTTC.

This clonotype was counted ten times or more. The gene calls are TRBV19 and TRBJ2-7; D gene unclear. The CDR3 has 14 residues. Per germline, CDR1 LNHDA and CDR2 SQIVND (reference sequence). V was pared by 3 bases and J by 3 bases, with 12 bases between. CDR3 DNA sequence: TGTGCCAGTAGTATGTCAGGCAGAAACTACGAGCAGTACTTC. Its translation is CASSMSGRNYEQYF.

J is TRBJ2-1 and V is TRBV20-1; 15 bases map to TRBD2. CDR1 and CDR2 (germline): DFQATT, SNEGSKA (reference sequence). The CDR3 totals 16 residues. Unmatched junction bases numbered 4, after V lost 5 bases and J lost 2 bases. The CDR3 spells CSARTSGRATYNEQFF. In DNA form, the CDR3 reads TGCAGTGCTCGGACTAGCGGGAGGGCCACCTACAATGAGCAGTTCTTC.

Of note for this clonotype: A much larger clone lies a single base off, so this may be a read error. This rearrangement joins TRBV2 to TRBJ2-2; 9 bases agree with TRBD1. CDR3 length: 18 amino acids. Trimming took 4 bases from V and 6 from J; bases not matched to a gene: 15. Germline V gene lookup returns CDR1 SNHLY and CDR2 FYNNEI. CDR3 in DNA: TGTGCCAGCAGTGGGGCCGATAACGGGACAGGGAGAGCCGGGGAGCTGTTTTTT. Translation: CASSGADNGTGRAGELFF.

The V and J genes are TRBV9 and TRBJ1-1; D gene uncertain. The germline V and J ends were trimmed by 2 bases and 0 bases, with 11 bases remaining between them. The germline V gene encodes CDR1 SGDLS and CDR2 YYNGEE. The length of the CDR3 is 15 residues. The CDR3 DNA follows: TGTGCCAGCAGCGTCAGTCCGGCTATGAACACTGAAGCTTTCTTT. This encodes CASSVSPAMNTEAFF.

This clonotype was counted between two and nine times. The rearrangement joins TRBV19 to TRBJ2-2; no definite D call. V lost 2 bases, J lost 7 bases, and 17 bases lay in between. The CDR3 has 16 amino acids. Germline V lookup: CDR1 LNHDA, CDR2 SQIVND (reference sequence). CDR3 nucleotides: TGTGCCAGTAGTATAAGGGCAGCGCCAGATATCGGGGAGCTGTTTTTT. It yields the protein CASSIRAAPDIGELFF.

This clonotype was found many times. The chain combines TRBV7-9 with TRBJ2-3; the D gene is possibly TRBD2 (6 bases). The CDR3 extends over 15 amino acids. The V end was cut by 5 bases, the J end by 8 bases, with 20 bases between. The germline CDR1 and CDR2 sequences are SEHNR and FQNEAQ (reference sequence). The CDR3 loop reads CASSLPGTAYLTQYF. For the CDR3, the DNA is TGTGCCAGCAGCCTTCCCGGGACTGCGTACCTTACGCAGTATTTT.

The chain's CDR3 is CATSDLGDGLAGGNEQFF. The CDR3 nucleotides read TGTGCCACCAGTGATTTGGGGGACGGACTAGCGGGAGGTAATGAGCAGTTCTTC. The V and J genes are TRBV24-1 and TRBJ2-1; 14 nucleotides match TRBD2. Germline V CDR1 and CDR2: KGHDR, SFDVKD. The V segment lost 0 bases and the J segment 7 bases; nucleotides outside the gene matches: 7. This CDR3 has 18 residues.

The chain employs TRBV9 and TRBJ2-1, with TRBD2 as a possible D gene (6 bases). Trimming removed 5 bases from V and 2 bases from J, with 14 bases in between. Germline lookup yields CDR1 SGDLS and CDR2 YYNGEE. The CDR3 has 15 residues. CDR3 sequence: CASRRGVGTYNEQFF. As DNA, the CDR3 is TGTGCCAGCAGGCGGGGAGTTGGGACCTACAATGAGCAGTTCTTC. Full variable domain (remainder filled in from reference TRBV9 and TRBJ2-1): DSGVTQTPKHLITATGQRVTLRCSPRSGDLSVYWYQQSLDQGLQFLIQYYNGEERAKGNILERFSAQQFPDLHSELNLSSLELGDSALYFCASRRGVGTYNEQFFGPGTRLTVL.

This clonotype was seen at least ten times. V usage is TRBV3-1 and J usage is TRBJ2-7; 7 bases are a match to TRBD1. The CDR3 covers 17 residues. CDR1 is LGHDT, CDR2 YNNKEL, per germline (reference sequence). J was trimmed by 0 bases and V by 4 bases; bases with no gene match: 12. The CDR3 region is CASSPALTGPSSYEQYF. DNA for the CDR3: TGTGCCAGCAGCCCAGCTTTGACAGGGCCGAGCTCCTACGAGCAGTACTTC.

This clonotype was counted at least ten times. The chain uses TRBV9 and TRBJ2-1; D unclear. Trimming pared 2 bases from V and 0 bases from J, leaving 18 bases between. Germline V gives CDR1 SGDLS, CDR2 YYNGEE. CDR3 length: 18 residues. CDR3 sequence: CASSVRFASRSSYNEQFF. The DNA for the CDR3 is TGTGCCAGCAGCGTGAGGTTCGCGAGCCGGAGCTCCTACAATGAGCAGTTCTTC. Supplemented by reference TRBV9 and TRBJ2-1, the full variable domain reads DSGVTQTPKHLITATGQRVTLRCSPRSGDLSVYWYQQSLDQGLQFLIQYYNGEERAKGNILERFSAQQFPDLHSELNLSSLELGDSALYFCASSVRFASRSSYNEQFFGPGTRLTVL.

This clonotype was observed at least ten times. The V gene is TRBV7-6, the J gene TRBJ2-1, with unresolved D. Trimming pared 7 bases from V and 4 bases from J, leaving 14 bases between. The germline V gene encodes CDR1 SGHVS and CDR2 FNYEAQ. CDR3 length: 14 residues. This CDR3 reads CASTASPFYNEQFF. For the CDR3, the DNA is TGTGCCAGCACGGCGAGCCCTTTTTACAATGAGCAGTTCTTC.

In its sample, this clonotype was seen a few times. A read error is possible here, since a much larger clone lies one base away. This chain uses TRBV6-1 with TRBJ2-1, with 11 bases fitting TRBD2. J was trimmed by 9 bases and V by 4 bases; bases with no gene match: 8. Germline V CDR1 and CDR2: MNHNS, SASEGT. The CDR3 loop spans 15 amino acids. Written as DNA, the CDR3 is TGTGCCAGCAGTGGTACTAGCGGGAGTGCGATTGAGCAGTTCTTC. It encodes CASSGTSGSAIEQFF.

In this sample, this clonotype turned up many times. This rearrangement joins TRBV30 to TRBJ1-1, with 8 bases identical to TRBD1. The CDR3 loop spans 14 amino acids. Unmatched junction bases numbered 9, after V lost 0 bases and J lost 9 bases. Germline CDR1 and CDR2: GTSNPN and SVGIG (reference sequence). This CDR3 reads CAWSVTGTGTKAFF. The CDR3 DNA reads TGTGCCTGGAGTGTCACCGGGACAGGCACAAAAGCTTTCTTT.

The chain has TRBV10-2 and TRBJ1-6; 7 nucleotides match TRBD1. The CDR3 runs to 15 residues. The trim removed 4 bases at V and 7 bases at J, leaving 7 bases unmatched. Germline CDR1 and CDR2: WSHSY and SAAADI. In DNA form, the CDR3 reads TGCGCCAGCAGTGTAGGGGGCTTTGGGAATTCACCCCTCCACTTT. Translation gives CASSVGGFGNSPLHF.

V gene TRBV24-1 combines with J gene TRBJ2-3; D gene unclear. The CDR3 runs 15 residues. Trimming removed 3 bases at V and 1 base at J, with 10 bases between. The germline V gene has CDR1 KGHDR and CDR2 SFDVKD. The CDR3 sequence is CATSDRVAGTDTQYF. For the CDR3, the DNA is TGTGCCACCAGTGATCGTGTGGCAGGCACAGATACGCAGTATTTT.

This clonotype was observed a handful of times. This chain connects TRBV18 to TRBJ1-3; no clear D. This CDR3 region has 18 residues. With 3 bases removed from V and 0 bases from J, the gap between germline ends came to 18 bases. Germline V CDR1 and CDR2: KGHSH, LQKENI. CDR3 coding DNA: TGTGCCAGCTCACCGAGTATTGGGCTGAAGAGCTCTGGAAACACCATATATTTT. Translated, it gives CASSPSIGLKSSGNTIYF.

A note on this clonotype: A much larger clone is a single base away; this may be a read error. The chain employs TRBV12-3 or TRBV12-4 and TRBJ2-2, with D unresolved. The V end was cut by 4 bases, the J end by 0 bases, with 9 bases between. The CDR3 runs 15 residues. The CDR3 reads CASSSQAANTGELFF. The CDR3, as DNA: TGTGCCAGCAGTTCGCAGGCCGCGAACACCGGGGAGCTGTTTTTT.

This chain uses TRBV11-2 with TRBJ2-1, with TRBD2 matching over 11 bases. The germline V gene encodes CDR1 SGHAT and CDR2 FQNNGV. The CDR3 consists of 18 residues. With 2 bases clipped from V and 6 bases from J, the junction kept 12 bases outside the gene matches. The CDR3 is CASSLLHARGLAGNEQFF. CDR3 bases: TGTGCCAGCAGCTTACTCCACGCTAGAGGACTAGCGGGCAATGAGCAGTTCTTC.

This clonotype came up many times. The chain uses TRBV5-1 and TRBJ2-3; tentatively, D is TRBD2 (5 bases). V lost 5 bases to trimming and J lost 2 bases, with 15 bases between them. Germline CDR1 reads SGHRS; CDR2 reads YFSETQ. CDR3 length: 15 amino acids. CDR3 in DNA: TGCGCCAGCAGGGGCAAGAACGGGAACACAGATACGCAGTATTTT. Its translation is CASRGKNGNTDTQYF. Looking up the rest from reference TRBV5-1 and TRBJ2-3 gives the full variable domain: KAGVTQTPRYLIKTRGQQVTLSCSPISGHRSVSWYQQTPGQGLQFLFEYFSETQRNKGNFPGRFSGRQFSNSRSEMNVSTLELGDSALYLCASRGKNGNTDTQYFGPGTRLTVL.